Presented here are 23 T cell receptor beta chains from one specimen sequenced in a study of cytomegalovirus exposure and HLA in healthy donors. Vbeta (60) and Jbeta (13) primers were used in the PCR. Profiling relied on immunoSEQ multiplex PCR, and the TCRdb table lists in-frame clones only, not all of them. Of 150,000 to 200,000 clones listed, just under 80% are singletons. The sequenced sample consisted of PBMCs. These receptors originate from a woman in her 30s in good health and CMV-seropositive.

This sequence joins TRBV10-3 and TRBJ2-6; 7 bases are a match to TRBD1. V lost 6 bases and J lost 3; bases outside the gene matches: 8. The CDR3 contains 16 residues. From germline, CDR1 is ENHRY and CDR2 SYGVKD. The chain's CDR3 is CAISYDRANGANVLTF. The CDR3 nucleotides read TGTGCCATCAGCTATGACAGGGCAAATGGGGCCAACGTCCTGACTTTC.

The CDR3 spells CASSLTPGSPTDTQYF. The CDR3 nucleotides are TGCGCCAGCAGCTTGACGCCGGGGTCCCCCACAGATACGCAGTATTTT. This chain connects TRBV5-1 to TRBJ2-3, with D possibly TRBD2 on 5 matching bases. The CDR3 is 16 residues long. The germline V gene has CDR1 SGHRS and CDR2 YFSETQ. V lost 1 base and J lost 2, with 14 bases in between.

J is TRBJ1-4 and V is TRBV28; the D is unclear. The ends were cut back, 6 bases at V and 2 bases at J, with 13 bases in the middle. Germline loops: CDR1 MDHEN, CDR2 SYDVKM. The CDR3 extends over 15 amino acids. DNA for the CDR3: TGTGCCAGCAGCGGGCGGGAGGTCACTAATGAAAAACTGTTTTTT. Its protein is CASSGREVTNEKLFF.

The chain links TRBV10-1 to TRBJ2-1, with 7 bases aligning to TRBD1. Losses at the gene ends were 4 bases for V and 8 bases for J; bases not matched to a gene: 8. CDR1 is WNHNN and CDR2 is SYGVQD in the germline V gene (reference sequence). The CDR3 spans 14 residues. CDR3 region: CASSGTGQYDEQFF. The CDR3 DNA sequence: TGCGCCAGCAGTGGGACAGGACAATACGATGAGCAGTTCTTC.

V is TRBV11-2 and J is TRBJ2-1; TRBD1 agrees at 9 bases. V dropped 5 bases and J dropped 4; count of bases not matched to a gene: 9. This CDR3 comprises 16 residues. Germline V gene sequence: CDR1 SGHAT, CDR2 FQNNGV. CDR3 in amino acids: CASSPPGQGRYNEQFF. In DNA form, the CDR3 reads TGTGCCAGCAGCCCCCCGGGACAGGGACGGTACAATGAGCAGTTCTTC. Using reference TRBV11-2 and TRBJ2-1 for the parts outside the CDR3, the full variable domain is EAGVAQSPRYKIIEKRQSVAFWCNPISGHATLYWYQQILGQGPKLLIQFQNNGVVDDSQLPKDRFSAERLKGVDSTLKIQPAKLEDSAVYLCASSPPGQGRYNEQFFGPGTRLTVL.

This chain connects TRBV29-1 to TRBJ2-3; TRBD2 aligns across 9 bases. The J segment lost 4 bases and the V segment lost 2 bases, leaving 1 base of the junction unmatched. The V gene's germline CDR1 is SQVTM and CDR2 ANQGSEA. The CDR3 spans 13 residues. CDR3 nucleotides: TGCAGCGTTGAACTAGCGGGGCCAGATACGCAGTATTTT. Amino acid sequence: CSVELAGPDTQYF.

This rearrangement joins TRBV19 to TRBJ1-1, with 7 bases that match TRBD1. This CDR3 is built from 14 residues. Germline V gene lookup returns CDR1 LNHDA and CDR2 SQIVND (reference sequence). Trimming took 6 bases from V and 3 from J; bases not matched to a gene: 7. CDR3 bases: TGTGCCAGTAGGCCGACAGGGTGGGACACTGAAGCTTTCTTT. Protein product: CASRPTGWDTEAFF.

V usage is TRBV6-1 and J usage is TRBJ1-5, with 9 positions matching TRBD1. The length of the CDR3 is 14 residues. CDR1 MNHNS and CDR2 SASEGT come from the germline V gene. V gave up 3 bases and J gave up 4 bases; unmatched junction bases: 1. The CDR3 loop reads CASSEDRGNQPQHF. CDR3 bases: TGTGCCAGCAGTGAGGACAGGGGTAATCAGCCCCAGCATTTT.

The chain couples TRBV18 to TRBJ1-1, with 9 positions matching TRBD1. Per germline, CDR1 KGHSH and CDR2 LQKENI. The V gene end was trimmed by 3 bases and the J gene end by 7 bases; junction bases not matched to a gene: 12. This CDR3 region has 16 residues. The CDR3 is CASSPPFGTGRNEAFF. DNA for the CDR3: TGTGCCAGCTCACCGCCCTTCGGGACAGGGCGGAATGAAGCTTTCTTT.

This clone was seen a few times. The CDR3 protein is CASSEGRATEAFF. CDR3 coding DNA: TGTGCCAGCAGTGAGGGGAGGGCGACTGAAGCTTTCTTT. The chain carries TRBV6-1 and TRBJ1-1; the D is unclear. The CDR3 covers 13 residues. Germline V gives CDR1 MNHNS, CDR2 SASEGT. Trimming left V 3 bases short and J 5 bases short, with 10 bases between.

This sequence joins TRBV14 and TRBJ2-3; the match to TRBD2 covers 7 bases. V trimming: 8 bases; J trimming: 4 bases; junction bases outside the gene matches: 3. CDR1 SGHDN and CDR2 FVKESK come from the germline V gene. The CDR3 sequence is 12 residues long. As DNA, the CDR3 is TGTGCCAGCGGGGGGGTTGCAGATACGCAGTATTTT. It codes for CASGGVADTQYF.

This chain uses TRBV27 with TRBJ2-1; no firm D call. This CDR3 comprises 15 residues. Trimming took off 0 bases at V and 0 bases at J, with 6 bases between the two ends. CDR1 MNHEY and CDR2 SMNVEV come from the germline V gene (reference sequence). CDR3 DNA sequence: TGTGCCAGCAGTTTATCGAGGAGCTCCTACAATGAGCAGTTCTTC. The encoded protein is CASSLSRSSYNEQFF.

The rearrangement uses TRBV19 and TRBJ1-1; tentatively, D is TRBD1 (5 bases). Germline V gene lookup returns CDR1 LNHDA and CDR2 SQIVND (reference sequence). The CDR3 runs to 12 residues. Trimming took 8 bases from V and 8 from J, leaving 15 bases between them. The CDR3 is CASARTSKEAFF. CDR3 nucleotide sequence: TGTGCCAGTGCCCGGACAAGTAAAGAAGCTTTCTTT.

The CDR3 loop is CASSQMSGRNTGELFF. In DNA, the CDR3 is TGTGCCAGCAGCCAAATGAGCGGGAGAAACACCGGGGAGCTGTTTTTT. This rearrangement joins TRBV14 to TRBJ2-2; 8 bases align to TRBD2. V dropped 2 bases and J dropped 2; count of bases not matched to a gene: 4. The V gene's germline CDR1 is SGHDN and CDR2 FVKESK. This CDR3 spans 16 amino acids.

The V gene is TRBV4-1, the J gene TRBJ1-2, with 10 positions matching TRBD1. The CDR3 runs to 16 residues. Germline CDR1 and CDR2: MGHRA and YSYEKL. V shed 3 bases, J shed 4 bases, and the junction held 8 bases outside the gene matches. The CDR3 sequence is CASSQDRDRGPYGYTF. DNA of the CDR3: TGCGCCAGCAGCCAGGACCGGGACAGGGGACCCTATGGCTACACCTTC.

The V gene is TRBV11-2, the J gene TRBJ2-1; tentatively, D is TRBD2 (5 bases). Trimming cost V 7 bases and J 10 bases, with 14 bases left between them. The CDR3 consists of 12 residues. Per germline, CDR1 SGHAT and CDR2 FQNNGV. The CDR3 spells CASTHSGKEQFF. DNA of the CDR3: TGTGCCAGCACCCACTCGGGGAAGGAGCAGTTCTTC.

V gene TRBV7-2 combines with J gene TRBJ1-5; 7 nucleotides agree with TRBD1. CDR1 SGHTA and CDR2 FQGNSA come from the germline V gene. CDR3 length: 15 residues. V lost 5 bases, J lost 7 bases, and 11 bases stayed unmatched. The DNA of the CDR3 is TGTGCCAGCAGCCAAGACCGACAGGGTCAGCAGCCCCAGCATTTT. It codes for CASSQDRQGQQPQHF.

CDR3 loop: CASSQRLAGGKETQYF. The CDR3 DNA is TGTGCCAGCAGCCAGCGACTAGCGGGAGGCAAAGAGACCCAGTACTTC. V gene TRBV4-2 combines with J gene TRBJ2-5; 13 positions agree with TRBD2. Germline CDR1 LGHNA, CDR2 YNFKEQ. V lost 3 bases, J lost 3 bases, and 4 bases stayed unmatched. The CDR3 has 16 amino acids.

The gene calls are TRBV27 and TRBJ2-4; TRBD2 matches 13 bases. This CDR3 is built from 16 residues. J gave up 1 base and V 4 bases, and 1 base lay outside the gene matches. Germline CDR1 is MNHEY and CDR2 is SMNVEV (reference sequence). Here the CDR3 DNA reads TGTGCCAGCAGTTCGGGACTAGCGGGGGCCAAAAACATTCAGTACTTC. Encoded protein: CASSSGLAGAKNIQYF.

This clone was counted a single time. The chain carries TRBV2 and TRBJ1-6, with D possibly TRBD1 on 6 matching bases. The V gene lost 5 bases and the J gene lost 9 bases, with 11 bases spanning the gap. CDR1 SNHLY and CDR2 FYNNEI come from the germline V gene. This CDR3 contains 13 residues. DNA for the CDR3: TGTGCCAGCAGTACTACAGGGAGTTCACCCCTCCACTTT. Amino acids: CASSTTGSSPLHF.

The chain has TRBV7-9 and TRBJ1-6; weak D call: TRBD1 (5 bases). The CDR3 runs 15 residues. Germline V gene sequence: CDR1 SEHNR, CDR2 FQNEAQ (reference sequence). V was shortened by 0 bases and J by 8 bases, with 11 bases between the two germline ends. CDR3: CASSLALPGDSPLHF. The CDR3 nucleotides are TGTGCCAGCAGCTTAGCCCTACCGGGGGATTCACCCCTCCACTTT.

CDR3: CASSYSDREKEKLFF. The CDR3, as DNA: TGTGCCAGCAGTTACTCGGACAGGGAGAAGGAAAAACTGTTTTTT. The gene calls are TRBV6-5 and TRBJ1-4; 8 nucleotides match TRBD1. Germline CDR1 and CDR2: MNHEY and SVGAGI. V trimming: 0 bases; J trimming: 8 bases; junction bases outside the gene matches: 5. The CDR3 totals 15 residues.

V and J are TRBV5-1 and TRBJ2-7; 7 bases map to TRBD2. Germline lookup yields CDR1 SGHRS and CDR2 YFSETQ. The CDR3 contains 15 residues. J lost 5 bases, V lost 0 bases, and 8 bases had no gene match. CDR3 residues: CASSLGAGVVNEQYF. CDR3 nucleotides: TGCGCCAGCAGCTTGGGCGCGGGAGTTGTGAACGAGCAGTACTTC. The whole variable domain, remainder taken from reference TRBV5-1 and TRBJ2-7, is KAGVTQTPRYLIKTRGQQVTLSCSPISGHRSVSWYQQTPGQGLQFLFEYFSETQRNKGNFPGRFSGRQFSNSRSEMNVSTLELGDSALYLCASSLGAGVVNEQYFGPGTRLTVT.